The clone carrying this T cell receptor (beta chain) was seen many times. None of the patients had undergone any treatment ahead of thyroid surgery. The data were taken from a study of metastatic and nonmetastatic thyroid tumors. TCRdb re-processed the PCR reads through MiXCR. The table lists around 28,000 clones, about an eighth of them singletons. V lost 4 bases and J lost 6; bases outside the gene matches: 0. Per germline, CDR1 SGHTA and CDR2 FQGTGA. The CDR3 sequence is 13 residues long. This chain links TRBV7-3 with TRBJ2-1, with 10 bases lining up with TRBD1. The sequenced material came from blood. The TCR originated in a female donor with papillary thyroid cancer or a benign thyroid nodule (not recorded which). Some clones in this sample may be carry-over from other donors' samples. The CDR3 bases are TGTGCCAGCAGCTGGACAGGGGGCAATGAGCAGTTCTTC. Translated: CASSWTGGNEQFF.